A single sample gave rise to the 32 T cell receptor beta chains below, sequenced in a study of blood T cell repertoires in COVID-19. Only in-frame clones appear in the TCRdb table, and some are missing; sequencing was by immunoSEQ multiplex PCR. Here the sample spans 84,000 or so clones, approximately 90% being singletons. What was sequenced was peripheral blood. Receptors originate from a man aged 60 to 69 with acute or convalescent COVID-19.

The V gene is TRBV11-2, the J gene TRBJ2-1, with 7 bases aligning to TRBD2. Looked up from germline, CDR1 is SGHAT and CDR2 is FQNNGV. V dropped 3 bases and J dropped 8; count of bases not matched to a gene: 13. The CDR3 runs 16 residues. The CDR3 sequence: CASSFGGTIKDHEQFF. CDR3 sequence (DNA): TGTGCCAGCAGCTTCGGAGGGACTATTAAGGACCATGAGCAGTTCTTC.

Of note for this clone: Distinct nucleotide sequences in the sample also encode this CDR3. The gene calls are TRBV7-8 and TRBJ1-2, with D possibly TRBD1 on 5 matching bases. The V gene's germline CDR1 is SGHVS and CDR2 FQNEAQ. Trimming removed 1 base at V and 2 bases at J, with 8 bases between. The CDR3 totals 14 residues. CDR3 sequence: CASSLGAGNYGYTF. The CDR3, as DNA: TGTGCCAGCAGCTTAGGGGCAGGGAACTATGGCTACACCTTC.

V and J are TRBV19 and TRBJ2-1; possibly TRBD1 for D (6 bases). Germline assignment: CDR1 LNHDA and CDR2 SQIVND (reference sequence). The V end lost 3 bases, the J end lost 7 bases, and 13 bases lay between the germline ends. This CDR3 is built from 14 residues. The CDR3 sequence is CASSMGALSNEQFF. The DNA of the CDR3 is TGTGCCAGTAGTATGGGGGCTCTTTCAAATGAGCAGTTCTTC. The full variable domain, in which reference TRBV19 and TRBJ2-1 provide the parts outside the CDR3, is DGGITQSPKYLFRKEGQNVTLSCEQNLNHDAMYWYRQDPGQGLRLIYYSQIVNDFQKGDIAEGYSVSREKKESFPLTVTSAQKNPTAFYLCASSMGALSNEQFFGPGTRLTVL.

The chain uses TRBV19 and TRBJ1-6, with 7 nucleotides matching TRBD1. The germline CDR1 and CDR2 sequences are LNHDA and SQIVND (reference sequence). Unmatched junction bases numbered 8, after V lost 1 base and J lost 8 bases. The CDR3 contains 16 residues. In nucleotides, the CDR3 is TGTGCCAGTAGTATAGGTCCGACAGGGATAGATTCACCCCTCCACTTT. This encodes CASSIGPTGIDSPLHF.

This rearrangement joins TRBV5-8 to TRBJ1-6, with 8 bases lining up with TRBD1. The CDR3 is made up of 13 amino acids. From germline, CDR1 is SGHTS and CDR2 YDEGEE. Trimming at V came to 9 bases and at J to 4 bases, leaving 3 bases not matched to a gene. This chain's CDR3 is CATNRGYNSPLHF. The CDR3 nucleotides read TGTGCCACCAACAGGGGGTATAATTCACCCCTCCACTTT.

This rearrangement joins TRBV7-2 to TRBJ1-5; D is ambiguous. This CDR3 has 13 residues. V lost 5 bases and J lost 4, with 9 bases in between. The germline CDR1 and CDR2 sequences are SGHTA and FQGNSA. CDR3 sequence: CASSPQFNQPQHF. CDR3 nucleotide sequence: TGTGCCAGCAGCCCCCAGTTTAATCAGCCCCAGCATTTT.

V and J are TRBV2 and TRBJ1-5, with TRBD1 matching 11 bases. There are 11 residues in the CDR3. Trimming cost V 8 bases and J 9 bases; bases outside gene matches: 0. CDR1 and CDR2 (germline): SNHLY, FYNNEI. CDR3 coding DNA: TGTGCCAGCGGGACAGGGGGGCCCCAGCATTTT. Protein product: CASGTGGPQHF.

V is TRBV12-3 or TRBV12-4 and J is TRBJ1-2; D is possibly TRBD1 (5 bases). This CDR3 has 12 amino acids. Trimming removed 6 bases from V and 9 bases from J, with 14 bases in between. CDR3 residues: CASRLRTWSYTF. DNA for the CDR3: TGTGCCAGCAGGTTGAGGACATGGAGCTACACCTTC.

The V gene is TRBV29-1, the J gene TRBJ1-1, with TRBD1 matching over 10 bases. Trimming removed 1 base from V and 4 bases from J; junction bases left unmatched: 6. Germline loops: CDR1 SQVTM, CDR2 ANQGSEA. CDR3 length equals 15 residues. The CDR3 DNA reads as TGCAGCGTTGAAGGTGGACAGGGGGGAAGCACTGAAGCTTTCTTT. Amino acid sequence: CSVEGGQGGSTEAFF.

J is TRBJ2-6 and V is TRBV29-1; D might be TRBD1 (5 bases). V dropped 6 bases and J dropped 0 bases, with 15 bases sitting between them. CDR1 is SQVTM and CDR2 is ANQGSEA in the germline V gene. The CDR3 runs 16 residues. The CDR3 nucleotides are TGCAGCGTAGGGGCACTGACAAGCTCTGGGGCCAACGTCCTGACTTTC. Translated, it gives CSVGALTSSGANVLTF.

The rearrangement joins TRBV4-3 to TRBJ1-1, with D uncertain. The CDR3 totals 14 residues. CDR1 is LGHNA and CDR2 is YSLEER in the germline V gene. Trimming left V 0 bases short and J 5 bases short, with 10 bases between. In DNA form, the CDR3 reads TGCGCCAGCAGCCAAGATTCCGGGGTTACTGAAGCTTTCTTT. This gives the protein CASSQDSGVTEAFF.

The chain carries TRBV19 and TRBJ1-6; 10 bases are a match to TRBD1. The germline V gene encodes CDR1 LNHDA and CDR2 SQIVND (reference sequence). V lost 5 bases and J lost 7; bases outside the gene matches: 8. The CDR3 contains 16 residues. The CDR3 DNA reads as TGTGCCAGTAGTGAGGACAGGGGGAGTAGGAATTCACCCCTCCACTTT. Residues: CASSEDRGSRNSPLHF.

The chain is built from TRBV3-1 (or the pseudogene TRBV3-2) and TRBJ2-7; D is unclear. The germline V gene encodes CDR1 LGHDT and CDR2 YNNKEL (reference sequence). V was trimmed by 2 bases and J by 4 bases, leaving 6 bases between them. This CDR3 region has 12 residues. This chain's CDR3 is CASSQMEYEQYF. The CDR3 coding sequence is TGTGCCAGCAGCCAAATGGAGTACGAGCAGTACTTC.

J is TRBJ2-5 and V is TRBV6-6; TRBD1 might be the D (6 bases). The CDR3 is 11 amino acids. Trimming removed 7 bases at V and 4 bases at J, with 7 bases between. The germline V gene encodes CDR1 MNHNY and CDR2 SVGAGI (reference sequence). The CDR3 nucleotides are TGTGCCAGCATGGACAGAGAGACCCAGTACTTC. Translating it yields CASMDRETQYF.

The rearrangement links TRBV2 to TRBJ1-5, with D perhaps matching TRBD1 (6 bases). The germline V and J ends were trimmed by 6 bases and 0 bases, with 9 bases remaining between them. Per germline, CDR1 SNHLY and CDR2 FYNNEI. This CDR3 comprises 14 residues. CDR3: CASRGAYSNQPQHF. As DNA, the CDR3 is TGTGCCAGCAGGGGGGCATATAGCAATCAGCCCCAGCATTTT.

In DNA form, the CDR3 reads TGTGCCAGCAGCCAGGGCGGGGGGCGTGATACGCAGTATTTT. Translation: CASSQGGGRDTQYF. This sequence joins TRBV3-1 (or the pseudogene TRBV3-2) and TRBJ2-3, with TRBD2 identical over 8 bases. Per germline, CDR1 LGHDT and CDR2 YNNKEL (reference sequence). The CDR3 length is 14 residues. V lost 3 bases to trimming and J lost 6 bases; unmatched junction nucleotides: 5.

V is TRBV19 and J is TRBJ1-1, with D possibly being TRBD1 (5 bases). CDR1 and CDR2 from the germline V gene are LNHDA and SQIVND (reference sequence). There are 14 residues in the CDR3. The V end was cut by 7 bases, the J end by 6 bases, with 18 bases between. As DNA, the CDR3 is TGTGCCAGTACGGTCGTAGGGGTGGCTTCTGAAGCTTTCTTT. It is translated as CASTVVGVASEAFF. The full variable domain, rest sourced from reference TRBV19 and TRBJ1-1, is DGGITQSPKYLFRKEGQNVTLSCEQNLNHDAMYWYRQDPGQGLRLIYYSQIVNDFQKGDIAEGYSVSREKKESFPLTVTSAQKNPTAFYLCASTVVGVASEAFFGQGTRLTVV.

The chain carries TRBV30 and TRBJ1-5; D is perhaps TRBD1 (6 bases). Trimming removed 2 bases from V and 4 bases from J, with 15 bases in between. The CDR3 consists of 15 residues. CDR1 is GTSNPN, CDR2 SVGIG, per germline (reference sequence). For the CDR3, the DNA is TGTGCCTGGAGTTCCCGAGGGAGGGGGAATCAGCCCCAGCATTTT. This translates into CAWSSRGRGNQPQHF.

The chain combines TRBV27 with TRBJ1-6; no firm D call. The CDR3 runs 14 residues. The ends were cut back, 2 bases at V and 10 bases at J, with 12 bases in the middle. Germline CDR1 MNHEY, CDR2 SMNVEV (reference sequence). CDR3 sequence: CASSLLGGRSPLHF. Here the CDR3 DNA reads TGTGCCAGCAGTTTACTGGGAGGGCGATCACCCCTCCACTTT.

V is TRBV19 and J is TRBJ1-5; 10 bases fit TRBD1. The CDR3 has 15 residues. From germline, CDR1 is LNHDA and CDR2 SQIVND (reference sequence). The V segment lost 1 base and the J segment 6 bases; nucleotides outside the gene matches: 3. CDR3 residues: CASSIARDRGQPQHF. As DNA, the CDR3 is TGTGCCAGTAGTATAGCCCGGGACAGGGGTCAGCCCCAGCATTTT.

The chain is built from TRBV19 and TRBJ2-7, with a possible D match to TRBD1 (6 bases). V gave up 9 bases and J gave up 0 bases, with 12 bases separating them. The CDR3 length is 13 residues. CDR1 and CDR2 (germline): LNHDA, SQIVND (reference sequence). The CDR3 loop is CARRQVSSYEQYF. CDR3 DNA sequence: TGTGCCAGACGACAGGTTAGCTCCTACGAGCAGTACTTC.

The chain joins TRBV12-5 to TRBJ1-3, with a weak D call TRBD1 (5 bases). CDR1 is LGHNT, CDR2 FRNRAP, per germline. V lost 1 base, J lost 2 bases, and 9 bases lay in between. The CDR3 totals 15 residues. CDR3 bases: TGTGCTAGTGGTTTGGGGACATCTGCTGGAAACACCATATATTTT. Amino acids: CASGLGTSAGNTIYF.

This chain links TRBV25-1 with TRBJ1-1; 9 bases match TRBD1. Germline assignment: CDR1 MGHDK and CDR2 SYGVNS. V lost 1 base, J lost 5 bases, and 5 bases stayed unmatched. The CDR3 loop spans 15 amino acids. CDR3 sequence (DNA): TGTGCCAGCAGTGAATTTGGGACAGGGATTACTGAAGCTTTCTTT. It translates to CASSEFGTGITEAFF.

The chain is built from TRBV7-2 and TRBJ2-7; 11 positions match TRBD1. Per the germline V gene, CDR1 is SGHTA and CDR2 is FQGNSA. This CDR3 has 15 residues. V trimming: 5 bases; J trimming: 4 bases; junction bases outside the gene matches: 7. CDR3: CASSPRTGGAYEQYF. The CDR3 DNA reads TGTGCCAGCAGCCCTCGGACAGGGGGCGCTTACGAGCAGTACTTC.

The chain's CDR3 is CASSVSYGRSVTENTIYF. CDR3 nucleotide sequence: TGTGCCAGCAGCGTAAGTTACGGTCGCTCGGTGACTGAAAACACCATATATTTT. The chain recombines TRBV9 with TRBJ1-3; D is uncertain. The CDR3 contains 18 residues. Germline V gives CDR1 SGDLS, CDR2 YYNGEE. With 1 base removed from V and 6 bases from J, the gap between germline ends came to 23 bases.

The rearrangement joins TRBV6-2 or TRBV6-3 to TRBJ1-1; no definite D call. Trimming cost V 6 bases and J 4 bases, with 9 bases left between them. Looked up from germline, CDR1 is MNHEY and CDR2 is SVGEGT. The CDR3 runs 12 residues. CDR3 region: CASSSIRTEAFF. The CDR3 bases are TGTGCCAGCAGCAGCATTCGCACTGAAGCTTTCTTT.

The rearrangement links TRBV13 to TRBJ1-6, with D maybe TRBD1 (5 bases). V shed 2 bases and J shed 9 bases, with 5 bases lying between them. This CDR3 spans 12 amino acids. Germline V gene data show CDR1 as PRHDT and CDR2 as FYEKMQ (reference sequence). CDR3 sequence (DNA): TGTGCCAGCAGCTTAAGGGGTTCACCCCTCCACTTT. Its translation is CASSLRGSPLHF.

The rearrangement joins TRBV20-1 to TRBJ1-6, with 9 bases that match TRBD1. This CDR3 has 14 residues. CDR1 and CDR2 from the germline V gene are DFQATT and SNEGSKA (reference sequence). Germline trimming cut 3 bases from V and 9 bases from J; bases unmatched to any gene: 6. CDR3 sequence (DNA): TGCAGTGCTAGTCAAGGACAGGGGAGTTCACCCCTCCACTTT. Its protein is CSASQGQGSSPLHF.

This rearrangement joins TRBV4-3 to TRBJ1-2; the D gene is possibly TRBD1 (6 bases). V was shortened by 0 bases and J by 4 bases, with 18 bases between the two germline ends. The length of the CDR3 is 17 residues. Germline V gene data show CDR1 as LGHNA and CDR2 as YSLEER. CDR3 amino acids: CASSQDGTSQDAYGYTF. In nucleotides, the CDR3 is TGCGCCAGCAGCCAAGATGGGACATCTCAAGACGCCTATGGCTACACCTTC.

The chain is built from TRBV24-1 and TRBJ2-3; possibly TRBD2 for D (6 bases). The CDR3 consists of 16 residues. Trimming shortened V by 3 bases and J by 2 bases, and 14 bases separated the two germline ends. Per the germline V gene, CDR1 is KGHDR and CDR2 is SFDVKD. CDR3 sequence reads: CATSDHSAGNTDTQYF. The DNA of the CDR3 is TGTGCCACCAGTGATCACTCAGCGGGTAACACAGATACGCAGTATTTT.

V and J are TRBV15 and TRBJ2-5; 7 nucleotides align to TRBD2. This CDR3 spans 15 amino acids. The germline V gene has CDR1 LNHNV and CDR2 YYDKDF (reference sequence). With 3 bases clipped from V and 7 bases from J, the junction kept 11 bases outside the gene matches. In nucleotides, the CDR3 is TGTGCCACCAGCAGGGGAGGGTCTTCTACAGGGACCCAGTACTTC. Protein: CATSRGGSSTGTQYF.

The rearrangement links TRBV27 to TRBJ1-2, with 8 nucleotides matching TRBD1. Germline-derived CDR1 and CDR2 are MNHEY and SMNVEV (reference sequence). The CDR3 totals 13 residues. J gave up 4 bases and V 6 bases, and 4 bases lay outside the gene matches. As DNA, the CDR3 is TGTGCCAGCAGACAGGGGGGAGGCTATGGCTACACCTTC. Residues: CASRQGGGYGYTF.